One sample yielded the 31 T cell receptor beta chains listed below, sequenced in a study of T cell repertoires in cytomegalovirus infection. TCRdb called the reads again in MiXCR, with one record for every CDR3 protein. Of about 360,000 distinct CDR3 sequences listed, roughly 20% were seen once; the top ten hold 7.5% to 9.5%. Sample: PBMCs. These receptor sequences come from a human donor in good health (CMV status not recorded). Some clones in this sample may be carry-over from other donors' samples.

This chain links TRBV12-3 or TRBV12-4 with TRBJ1-2; 7 positions match TRBD1. Germline trimming cut 6 bases from V and 6 bases from J; bases unmatched to any gene: 7. The CDR3 is 13 amino acids. The CDR3 is CASSKGQLDGYTF. The CDR3 bases are TGTGCCAGCAGCAAGGGACAGCTGGATGGCTACACCTTC.

This clonotype was seen at least ten times. This chain's CDR3 is CASSLGDRMDTEAFF. The CDR3 DNA is TGTGCCAGCAGCTTGGGGGACAGGATGGACACTGAAGCTTTCTTT. The chain is built from TRBV5-8 and TRBJ1-1, with TRBD1 matching 8 bases. This CDR3 region has 15 residues. Germline loops: CDR1 SGHTS, CDR2 YDEGEE. The ends lost 0 bases at V and 3 bases at J; junction bases unmatched: 4.

This clonotype showed up just a few times. The CDR3 spells CASSLGFAEQFF. The CDR3 coding sequence is TGTGCCAGCAGCTTGGGTTTCGCTGAGCAGTTCTTC. The chain recombines TRBV7-9 with TRBJ2-1; D not certain. CDR1 is SEHNR and CDR2 is FQNEAQ in the germline V gene (reference sequence). CDR3 length equals 12 residues. With 3 bases removed from V and 9 bases from J, the gap between germline ends came to 9 bases.

This clonotype was counted between two and nine times. The chain carries TRBV7-9 and TRBJ2-1, with a possible D match to TRBD1 (5 bases). The length of the CDR3 is 14 residues. Trimming shortened V by 7 bases and J by 0 bases, and 10 bases separated the two germline ends. Germline CDR1 SEHNR, CDR2 FQNEAQ (reference sequence). The chain's CDR3 is CASKDSPSYNEQFF. In DNA, the CDR3 is TGTGCCAGCAAAGACAGTCCCTCCTACAATGAGCAGTTCTTC.

Many counts were recorded for this clonotype. This sequence joins TRBV6-1 and TRBJ1-1; D not certain. V was shortened by 2 bases and J by 3 bases, with 13 bases between the two germline ends. The CDR3 spans 15 residues. Per the germline V gene, CDR1 is MNHNS and CDR2 is SASEGT. CDR3 sequence: CASSETVPVDTEAFF. For the CDR3, the DNA is TGTGCCAGCAGTGAAACCGTTCCAGTGGACACTGAAGCTTTCTTT.

The chain joins TRBV20-1 to TRBJ2-1; 16 bases are shared with TRBD2. Germline trimming cut 6 bases from V and 8 bases from J; bases unmatched to any gene: 10. Germline CDR1 and CDR2: DFQATT and SNEGSKA (reference sequence). CDR3 length: 16 residues. CDR3 amino acids: CSAAGTSGRARDEQFF. CDR3 DNA: TGCAGTGCCGCCGGGACTAGCGGGAGGGCCCGGGATGAGCAGTTCTTC.

Written as DNA, the CDR3 is TGCGCCAGCAGCCCGGGCGTGGGACAGGGGCACTCACCCCTCCACTTT. This codes for CASSPGVGQGHSPLHF. The chain links TRBV5-1 to TRBJ1-6; 10 bases are shared with TRBD1. With 4 bases clipped from V and 10 bases from J, the junction kept 11 bases outside the gene matches. The CDR3 is made up of 16 amino acids. Germline CDR1 SGHRS, CDR2 YFSETQ.

This clonotype appeared many times. V usage is TRBV7-2 and J usage is TRBJ1-1; no definite D call. The CDR3 has 13 amino acids. The germline gives CDR1 SGHTA, CDR2 FQGNSA. Trimming shortened V by 5 bases and J by 5 bases, and 12 bases separated the two germline ends. The CDR3: CASSRSGVTEAFF. The DNA for the CDR3 is TGTGCCAGCAGCCGTAGTGGGGTTACTGAAGCTTTCTTT.

The chain is built from TRBV7-2 and TRBJ2-3; D call uncertain. Germline V lookup: CDR1 SGHTA, CDR2 FQGNSA. V was pared by 5 bases and J by 2 bases, with 11 bases between. This CDR3 contains 14 residues. CDR3 coding DNA: TGTGCCAGCAGCCGAAAGGTCCACACAGATACGCAGTATTTT. Translation gives CASSRKVHTDTQYF.

The genes are TRBV6-2 or TRBV6-3 and TRBJ2-1; D is uncertain. This CDR3 comprises 12 residues. Between the trimmed V and J ends, which lost 2 bases and 4 bases, there was a span of 3 bases. The V gene's germline CDR1 is MNHEY and CDR2 SVGEGT. CDR3 sequence (DNA): TGTGCCAGCAGTTACGAGTACAATGAGCAGTTCTTC. Translated: CASSYEYNEQFF.

The rearrangement links TRBV28 to TRBJ1-5; D is ambiguous. The CDR3 length is 15 residues. Trimming removed 2 bases from V and 2 bases from J, with 10 bases in between. Germline CDR1 MDHEN, CDR2 SYDVKM. The CDR3 protein is CASSLRTNGNQPQHF. In nucleotides, the CDR3 is TGTGCCAGCAGTTTAAGGACGAATGGCAATCAGCCCCAGCATTTT.

This chain links TRBV12-3 or TRBV12-4 with TRBJ1-2; no clear D. V gave up 6 bases and J gave up 4 bases, with 9 bases separating them. The CDR3 consists of 12 residues. This chain's CDR3 is CASSQGPYGYTF. CDR3 nucleotides: TGTGCCAGCAGCCAAGGGCCCTATGGCTACACCTTC.

This clonotype has at least ten counts. The CDR3 DNA reads TGTGCCAGCAGCTTCTCAGGGGAGACCCAGTACTTC. Protein sequence: CASSFSGETQYF. The V call is TRBV7-8, the J call TRBJ2-5; tentatively, D is TRBD1 (5 bases). The CDR3 is 12 amino acids. The germline gives CDR1 SGHVS, CDR2 FQNEAQ. With 3 bases removed from V and 5 bases from J, the gap between germline ends came to 7 bases.

The CDR3 reads CASSLGTYQTGPQHF. The CDR3 nucleotides read TGTGCCAGCAGCTTGGGCACGTATCAAACAGGGCCCCAGCATTTT. The V gene is TRBV5-5, the J gene TRBJ1-5; possible D gene TRBD1, 5 bases. There are 15 residues in the CDR3. CDR1 is SGHKS and CDR2 is YYEKEE in the germline V gene (reference sequence). Trimming stripped 0 bases from V and 9 bases from J, with 16 bases between.

This clonotype was detected a few times. The CDR3 is CASSQAGGTTILGHNEQFF. As DNA, the CDR3 is TGTGCCAGCAGCCAAGCCGGGGGGACAACCATCCTTGGACACAATGAGCAGTTCTTC. The chain recombines TRBV4-2 with TRBJ2-1, with D perhaps TRBD2 (7 bases). This CDR3 contains 19 residues. Between the trimmed V and J ends, which lost 1 base and 5 bases, there was a span of 24 bases. In germline, CDR1 is LGHNA, CDR2 YNFKEQ.

In this sample, this clonotype turned up a few times. The chain recombines TRBV7-6 with TRBJ2-3, with 7 bases that match TRBD1. The CDR3 spans 15 residues. Germline V gene data show CDR1 as SGHVS and CDR2 as FNYEAQ. Trimming removed 1 base from V and 3 bases from J; junction bases left unmatched: 4. The CDR3 here is CASSLVGTATDTQYF. In nucleotides, the CDR3 is TGTGCCAGCAGCTTAGTGGGGACAGCGACAGATACGCAGTATTTT.

CDR3 loop: CSAGGGETDTQYF. The CDR3 nucleotides are TGCAGCGCCGGGGGGGGTGAAACAGATACGCAGTATTTT. V and J are TRBV29-1 and TRBJ2-3; 8 bases match TRBD2. The CDR3 is made up of 13 amino acids. After removal of 7 bases from V and 3 bases from J, the junction contained 6 bases not matched to a gene. The germline CDR1 and CDR2 sequences are SQVTM and ANQGSEA.

This clonotype was observed at least ten times. J is TRBJ2-5 and V is TRBV7-8, with D perhaps given as TRBD1 or TRBD2 (5 bases each). This CDR3 comprises 17 residues. Trimming removed 4 bases from V and 2 bases from J, with 20 bases in between. CDR1 is SGHVS, CDR2 FQNEAQ, per germline. The CDR3 sequence: CASSWDETWYRQETQYF. DNA of the CDR3: TGTGCCAGCAGCTGGGACGAAACCTGGTATAGGCAAGAGACCCAGTACTTC.

This clonotype turned up a few times. The chain recombines TRBV7-9 with TRBJ1-1; D may be TRBD1 (5 bases). Trimming removed 4 bases at V and 0 bases at J, with 12 bases between. The length of the CDR3 is 15 residues. Looked up from germline, CDR1 is SEHNR and CDR2 is FQNEAQ (reference sequence). The chain's CDR3 is CASSSSGRMNTEAFF. For the CDR3, the DNA is TGTGCCAGCAGCTCCTCAGGGAGAATGAACACTGAAGCTTTCTTT. Complete variable domain (other parts from reference TRBV7-9 and TRBJ1-1): DTGVSQNPRHKITKRGQNVTFRCDPISEHNRLYWYRQTLGQGPEFLTYFQNEAQLEKSRLLSDRFSAERPKGSFSTLEIQRTEQGDSAMYLCASSSSGRMNTEAFFGQGTRLTVV.

The chain combines TRBV7-2 with TRBJ2-2; 9 nucleotides line up with TRBD2. The germline V gene encodes CDR1 SGHTA and CDR2 FQGNSA. The CDR3 has 14 residues. Trimming cost V 6 bases and J 6 bases; bases outside gene matches: 5. CDR3: CASRPIAGAGELFF. The CDR3 bases are TGTGCCAGCAGGCCGATAGCGGGAGCCGGGGAGCTGTTTTTT.

There are many counts of this clonotype. The chain has TRBV7-6 and TRBJ2-5, with 7 bases matching TRBD1. This CDR3 region has 14 residues. With V trimmed by 5 bases and J by 1 base, 4 bases remained unmatched. In germline, CDR1 is SGHVS, CDR2 FNYEAQ. CDR3 sequence: CASSHRQGQETQYF. DNA of the CDR3: TGTGCCAGCAGCCATAGACAGGGCCAAGAGACCCAGTACTTC.

The J gene is TRBJ2-1, the V gene TRBV19; 10 bases are a match to TRBD1. Germline CDR1 is LNHDA and CDR2 is SQIVND (reference sequence). V dropped 3 bases and J dropped 9; count of bases not matched to a gene: 8. The CDR3 extends over 15 amino acids. In DNA form, the CDR3 reads TGTGCCAGTAGTATTCAACCGGGACAGGGGTTTGAGCAGTTCTTC. It encodes CASSIQPGQGFEQFF.

Note on this clonotype: A much larger clone lies one base from this, so it may be a read error. The rearrangement uses TRBV12-3 or TRBV12-4 and TRBJ2-2; a weak D match, TRBD2 (6 bases). The CDR3 is 16 residues long. The CDR3 nucleotides are TGTGCCAGCAGATCCGGGCCGGCCGCGAACACCGGGGGGCTGTTTTTT. Residues: CASRSGPAANTGGLFF.

The J gene is TRBJ2-2, the V gene TRBV12-3 or TRBV12-4, with D possibly matching TRBD1 (5 bases). The CDR3 spans 14 residues. Deletions cut 7 bases from V and 5 bases from J, with 14 bases between. The CDR3 here is CASNRVPGTGELFF. CDR3 DNA sequence: TGTGCCAGCAACCGCGTCCCAGGGACCGGGGAGCTGTTTTTT.

This clonotype occurred a few times. At one end the junction does not follow the germline gene, possibly because of a read error. The CDR3 coding sequence is TGTGCCAGCAGCCAAGGAGGAGGTAACTATGGCTACACCTTC. It translates to CASSQGGGNYGYTF. The rearrangement uses TRBV4-1 and TRBJ1-2; unclear D gene. The CDR3 is 14 amino acids. Germline lookup yields CDR1 MGHRA and CDR2 YSYEKL.

The chain employs TRBV7-6 and TRBJ2-3; tentative D call: TRBD2 (5 bases). The CDR3 has 14 residues. The V gene lost 10 bases and the J gene lost 0 bases, with 14 bases spanning the gap. The V gene's germline CDR1 is SGHVS and CDR2 FNYEAQ. DNA for the CDR3: TGTGCCACCCTTCGTAGCGAAAGCACAGATACGCAGTATTTT. It translates to CATLRSESTDTQYF.

In this sample, this clonotype turned up a few times. The J gene is TRBJ1-5, the V gene TRBV7-9, with D possibly matching TRBD1 (5 bases). Per the germline V gene, CDR1 is SEHNR and CDR2 is FQNEAQ (reference sequence). Trimming pared 1 base from V and 9 bases from J, leaving 13 bases between. CDR3 size: 14 residues. The CDR3 DNA is TGTGCCAGCAGCTTAGAGCACCGAGGGGCGCCCCAGCATTTT. Protein sequence: CASSLEHRGAPQHF. Supplemented by reference TRBV7-9 and TRBJ1-5, the full variable domain reads DTGVSQNPRHKITKRGQNVTFRCDPISEHNRLYWYRQTLGQGPEFLTYFQNEAQLEKSRLLSDRFSAERPKGSFSTLEIQRTEQGDSAMYLCASSLEHRGAPQHFGDGTRLSIL.

This clonotype was observed many times. The V gene is TRBV7-2, the J gene TRBJ2-3; D is unresolved. Trimming removed 4 bases from V and 2 bases from J, with 16 bases in between. The CDR3 consists of 16 residues. Per the germline V gene, CDR1 is SGHTA and CDR2 is FQGNSA. The CDR3 nucleotides read TGTGCCAGCAGCTCTCGGTTACAGACAATCACAGATACGCAGTATTTT. The encoded protein is CASSSRLQTITDTQYF.

The chain carries TRBV7-6 and TRBJ1-2; D unresolved. Per the germline V gene, CDR1 is SGHVS and CDR2 is FNYEAQ. The V end was cut by 6 bases, the J end by 2 bases, with 16 bases between. CDR3 size: 15 residues. CDR3 residues: CASSHPAGGNYGYTF. The CDR3 DNA sequence: TGTGCCAGCAGTCATCCTGCGGGAGGCAACTATGGCTACACCTTC.

The rearrangement uses TRBV24-1 and TRBJ2-5; the D gene is possibly TRBD1 (5 bases). CDR1 is KGHDR and CDR2 is SFDVKD in the germline V gene. The CDR3 loop spans 15 amino acids. V was pared by 3 bases and J by 4 bases, with 14 bases between. CDR3 sequence reads: CATSDTSQGVETQYF. In nucleotides, the CDR3 is TGTGCCACCAGTGATACCAGCCAGGGTGTAGAGACCCAGTACTTC.

This clonotype was found many times. The CDR3 nucleotides read TGTGCCAGCAGTCCGTACCCTAGCGGGGGGGCAAAAATGCAGTTCTTC. Its translation is CASSPYPSGGAKMQFF. This chain links TRBV28 with TRBJ2-1, with 12 nucleotides matching TRBD2. V gave up 5 bases and J gave up 12 bases; unmatched junction bases: 14. The length of the CDR3 is 16 residues. CDR1 and CDR2 from the germline V gene are MDHEN and SYDVKM.